The clone carrying this TCR beta chain was detected once. The data derive from a study of technical replicates of blood from several donors. TCRdb's table, derived via immunoSEQ multiplex PCR, lists solely in-frame clones and lacks some. The table has approximately 79,000 clones, 96% seen once. This TCR was recovered from a human donor in good health. Source material: T cells isolated from PBMCs.

CDR3 DNA: TGTGCCATCAGTGATCGGGACAGGGTATTATCTGGAAACACCATATATTTT. This translates into CAISDRDRVLSGNTIYF. The chain combines TRBV10-3 with TRBJ1-3; 9 positions agree with TRBD1. CDR1 is ENHRY, CDR2 SYGVKD, per germline. Trimming removed 3 bases from V and 1 base from J; junction bases left unmatched: 7. CDR3 length equals 17 residues.